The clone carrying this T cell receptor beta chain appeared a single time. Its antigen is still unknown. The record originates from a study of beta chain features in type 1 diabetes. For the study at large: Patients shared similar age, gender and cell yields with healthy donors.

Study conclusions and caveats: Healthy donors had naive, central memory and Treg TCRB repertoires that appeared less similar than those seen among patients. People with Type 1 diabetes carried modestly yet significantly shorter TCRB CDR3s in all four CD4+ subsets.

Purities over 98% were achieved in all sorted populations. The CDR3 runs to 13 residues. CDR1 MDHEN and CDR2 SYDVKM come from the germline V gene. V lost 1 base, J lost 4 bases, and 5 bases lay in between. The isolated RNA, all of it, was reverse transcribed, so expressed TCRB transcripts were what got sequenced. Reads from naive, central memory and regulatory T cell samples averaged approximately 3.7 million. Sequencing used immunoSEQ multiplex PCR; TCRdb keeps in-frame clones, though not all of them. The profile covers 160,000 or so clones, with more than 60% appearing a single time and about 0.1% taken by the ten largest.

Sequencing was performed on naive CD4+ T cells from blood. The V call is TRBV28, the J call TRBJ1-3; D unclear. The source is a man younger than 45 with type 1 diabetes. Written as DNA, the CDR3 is TGTGCCAGCAGTTTATCTCAGGGAAACACCATATATTTT. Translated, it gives CASSLSQGNTIYF.